This TCR beta chain was identified during a study of T cells after posttransplantation cyclophosphamide. Study-wide findings and caveats: TRB clonality was highly associated with recipient CMV seropositivity and reactivation. Later blood repertoires were often dominated by clones from the donor CD8+ memory compartment. TRB overlap between skin or GI tissue T cells and blood was limited.

This related bone marrow graft donor gave peripheral blood on the day of marrow donation. The table came from immunoSEQ multiplex PCR; TCRdb's copy has only in-frame clones and leaves some out. The repertoire consists of tens of thousands of clones, none detected only once. At least ten counts were recorded for this clone. Its antigen remains unknown. V gave up 2 bases and J gave up 6 bases, with 10 bases separating them. Germline lookup yields CDR1 LGHNT and CDR2 FRNRAP. The CDR3 consists of 14 residues. The gene calls are TRBV12-5 and TRBJ2-2, with TRBD2 as a possible D gene (6 bases). Sequences were obtained from PBMCs. The sequence was obtained from a woman between 55 and 75 years old in good health, CMV-negative, and a related stem cell transplant donor. In DNA form, the CDR3 reads TGTGCTAGTGGTTTGTCCACTAGCCCCGGGGAGCTGTTTTTT. This encodes CASGLSTSPGELFF.